The sequence of this TCR beta chain was determined in a study of T-cell memory formation after mild COVID-19. Study information: Largely donor-specific sequence clusters came from a couple of donors.

The V gene lost 7 bases and the J gene lost 0 bases, with 10 bases spanning the gap. CDR3 length equals 13 residues. In germline, CDR1 is SGHAT, CDR2 FQDESV (reference sequence). Sample barcodes and UMIs were carried by the TCR alpha and TCR beta cDNA libraries that 5'RACE generated with constant-segment primers. TCRdb passed the 5' RACE reads through MiXCR, listing each CDR3 protein once. The repertoire includes over 300,000 distinct CDR3 sequences, less than 25% of them detected once, and around 20% sits in the top ten. Study-wide points: Prior to infection, memory already included some responding clones, suggesting cross-reactive memory joined.

This clonotype was seen only a few times. As yet, its antigen is unknown. The sequenced sample was PBMCs or a T cell subset sorted from them (not recorded which). This chain joins TRBV11-1 and TRBJ2-7; D possibly uses TRBD1 or TRBD2 (5 bases each). This clonotype originated in a man younger than 35 who had mild COVID-19 (a few samples of this study predate the infection). Cell type and time point are not known. The CDR3 DNA is TGTGCCAGCAAATCTGGGGGCTCCTACGAGCAGTACGTC. As protein: CASKSGGSYEQYV.